These 9 T cell receptor beta chains were sequenced from one sample in a study of blood T cell repertoires in COVID-19. Method: immunoSEQ multiplex PCR; TCRdb's copy keeps in-frame clones and lacks some. This table holds 150,000 to 200,000 clones, 86% found once. Material: PBMCs or T cells enriched from blood (not recorded which). These TCRs come from a woman between 25 and 40 years old who had recovered from COVID-19.

This clone was seen a single time. The CDR3 loop reads CASSLGRGVGEKLFF. DNA for the CDR3: TGTGCCAGCAGCTTAGGTCGGGGGGTCGGAGAAAAACTGTTTTTT. V gene TRBV7-8 combines with J gene TRBJ1-4; weak D call: TRBD1 (5 bases). The germline CDR1 and CDR2 sequences are SGHVS and FQNEAQ. The CDR3 consists of 15 residues. Deletions cut 1 base from V and 8 bases from J, with 14 bases between.

The rearrangement joins TRBV19 to TRBJ2-4; 7 nucleotides match TRBD2. Germline V lookup: CDR1 LNHDA, CDR2 SQIVND (reference sequence). The J segment lost 2 bases and the V segment lost 7 bases, leaving 5 bases of the junction unmatched. The length of the CDR3 is 14 residues. The CDR3 sequence: CASNEAGTKNIQYF. CDR3 DNA: TGTGCCAGTAACGAAGCGGGGACCAAAAACATTCAGTACTTC.

This chain's CDR3 is CATSGPQNNYGYTF. The CDR3 DNA reads TGTGCCACCAGCGGCCCCCAGAACAACTATGGCTACACCTTC. V and J are TRBV15 and TRBJ1-2; D is undetermined. From germline, CDR1 is LNHNV and CDR2 YYDKDF (reference sequence). There are 14 residues in the CDR3. V lost 5 bases and J 2 bases, leaving 12 bases between the germline ends.

This clone occurred a few times. The chain employs TRBV18 and TRBJ1-5; 7 positions match TRBD1. Per the germline V gene, CDR1 is KGHSH and CDR2 is LQKENI. This CDR3 spans 16 amino acids. V was clipped by 8 bases and J by 5 bases; unmatched bases: 15. This chain's CDR3 is CASRIRQGSEDQPQHF. The CDR3 DNA is TGTGCCAGCCGCATCCGACAGGGTTCGGAAGATCAGCCCCAGCATTTT.

The chain links TRBV24-1 to TRBJ1-3; no clear D gene. The V end was cut by 2 bases, the J end by 4 bases, with 8 bases between. The CDR3 is 14 amino acids. CDR1 is KGHDR and CDR2 is SFDVKD in the germline V gene. DNA for the CDR3: TGTGCCACCAGTGATTCCCCTCCGGGAAACACCATATATTTT. It codes for CATSDSPPGNTIYF.

The rearrangement links TRBV6-1 to TRBJ1-5; 9 nucleotides agree with TRBD1. After removal of 0 bases from V and 7 bases from J, the junction contained 4 bases not matched to a gene. The germline V gene has CDR1 MNHNS and CDR2 SASEGT. The CDR3 has 15 amino acids. This CDR3 is CASSEAGQGKQPQHF. The CDR3 nucleotides are TGTGCCAGCAGTGAAGCGGGACAGGGTAAACAGCCCCAGCATTTT.

V and J are TRBV29-1 and TRBJ2-1; no clear D. V was trimmed by 6 bases and J by 4 bases, leaving 16 bases between them. CDR3 length: 14 amino acids. Germline loops: CDR1 SQVTM, CDR2 ANQGSEA. Written as DNA, the CDR3 is TGCAGCGTAGTAGTTCGGAGACTTTACAATGAGCAGTTCTTC. This encodes CSVVVRRLYNEQFF.

The gene calls are TRBV6-4 and TRBJ2-3, with D possibly TRBD2 on 6 matching bases. Trimming took 2 bases from V and 1 from J, leaving 16 bases between them. Germline V CDR1 and CDR2: MRHNA, SNTAGT. This CDR3 spans 17 amino acids. The CDR3 is CASSDRSSARGTDTQYF. CDR3 sequence (DNA): TGTGCCAGCAGTGACCGTTCTAGCGCGAGAGGCACAGATACGCAGTATTTT.

The gene calls are TRBV7-9 and TRBJ2-7, with TRBD1 matching 10 bases. This CDR3 has 14 amino acids. Per the germline V gene, CDR1 is SEHNR and CDR2 is FQNEAQ (reference sequence). After removal of 5 bases from V and 3 bases from J, the junction contained 4 bases not matched to a gene. Here the CDR3 reads CASSPGQGDYEQYF. The CDR3 region has the DNA TGTGCCAGCAGCCCAGGACAGGGGGACTACGAGCAGTACTTC.